This T cell receptor (beta chain) was observed in a study of blood T cells in healthy people across ages. Whole-study context: Per two T cells, template switching captured roughly one barcoded beta molecule.

The CDR3 consists of 15 residues. The germline V gene encodes CDR1 SEHNR and CDR2 FQNEAQ (reference sequence). Trimming took off 5 bases at V and 4 bases at J, with 15 bases between the two ends. Primers used in a second PCR of about 6 to 11 cycles were a sample-barcoded 5' primer and a J-beta primer mix. TCRdb analysed the 5' RACE reads with MiXCR anew, one entry per CDR3 protein. This repertoire shows 850,000 to 1,000,000 distinct CDR3 sequences, about 51% found once; its top ten account for over 20%. Study findings and constraints: A greater number of naive CD4+ cells and higher diversity distinguished long-lived donors from aged donors.

Turning to this clonotype: Its antigen remains unknown.

The sample was blood. The TCR comes from a woman in her fifties or sixties in good health. The rearrangement links TRBV7-9 to TRBJ2-1, with unresolved D. CDR3 nucleotide sequence: TGTGCCAGCAGCCAAGAGTGGCTAGAGTACAATGAGCAGTTCTTC. It encodes CASSQEWLEYNEQFF.